Each of the 14 T cell receptor beta chains below was sequenced from the same sample in a study of cytomegalovirus exposure and HLA in healthy donors. PCR amplification relied on 60 Vbeta primers (plus 13 Jbeta primers). Libraries were prepared by immunoSEQ multiplex PCR; TCRdb keeps only in-frame clonotypes and omits some of them. The sample holds 65,000 to 75,000 clones, around 62% seen once. Input material: PBMCs. Receptors were obtained from a middle-aged man in good health and CMV-seropositive.

The V and J genes are TRBV11-3 and TRBJ2-7; 10 bases fit TRBD1. V was clipped by 4 bases and J by 6 bases; unmatched bases: 3. Germline lookup yields CDR1 SGHNT and CDR2 YENEEA. The CDR3 extends over 13 amino acids. For the CDR3, the DNA is TGTGCCAGCAGCTGGACAGGGGGGGGCGAGCAGTACTTC. As protein: CASSWTGGGEQYF.

This clone was seen more than once but under ten times. The rearrangement uses TRBV7-2 and TRBJ2-5, with D maybe TRBD1 (6 bases). Trimming took 5 bases from V and 4 from J, leaving 8 bases between them. This CDR3 is built from 12 residues. Germline values: CDR1 SGHTA, CDR2 FQGNSA. CDR3 region: CASSKDRETQYF. CDR3 nucleotides: TGTGCCAGCAGCAAGGACAGAGAGACCCAGTACTTC.

This chain links TRBV7-9 with TRBJ1-2; D perhaps matches TRBD1 (5 bases). CDR1 and CDR2 from the germline V gene are SEHNR and FQNEAQ (reference sequence). V was pared by 2 bases and J by 6 bases, with 10 bases between. The CDR3 runs 13 residues. The CDR3 reads CASSLLGANGYTF. The CDR3 nucleotides read TGTGCCAGCAGCTTATTAGGGGCCAATGGCTACACCTTC. Together with reference TRBV7-9 and TRBJ1-2, the CDR3 gives the full variable domain: DTGVSQNPRHKITKRGQNVTFRCDPISEHNRLYWYRQTLGQGPEFLTYFQNEAQLEKSRLLSDRFSAERPKGSFSTLEIQRTEQGDSAMYLCASSLLGANGYTFGSGTRLTVV.

This clone was found a few times. The V call is TRBV15, the J call TRBJ1-4, with D unclear. Per the germline V gene, CDR1 is LNHNV and CDR2 is YYDKDF (reference sequence). The CDR3 totals 15 residues. Between the trimmed V and J ends, which lost 0 bases and 3 bases, there was a span of 8 bases. CDR3 sequence reads: CATSRDRAANEKLFF. DNA for the CDR3: TGTGCCACCAGCAGAGATCGAGCCGCTAATGAAAAACTGTTTTTT. Together with reference TRBV15 and TRBJ1-4, the CDR3 gives the full variable domain: DAMVIQNPRYQVTQFGKPVTLSCSQTLNHNVMYWYQQKSSQAPKLLFHYYDKDFNNEADTPDNFQSRRPNTSFCFLDIRSPGLGDTAMYLCATSRDRAANEKLFFGSGTQLSVL.

This clone was seen a single time. The chain links TRBV5-6 to TRBJ2-3; 10 bases are a match to TRBD1. The CDR3 sequence is 15 residues long. After removal of 4 bases from V and 3 bases from J, the junction contained 5 bases not matched to a gene. Germline V lookup: CDR1 SGHDT, CDR2 YYEEEE. This CDR3 is CASSTTGGWTDTQYF. CDR3 bases: TGTGCCAGCAGCACGACAGGGGGCTGGACAGATACGCAGTATTTT.

This clone was detected a few times. The V and J genes are TRBV11-2 and TRBJ2-7; D possibly corresponds to TRBD1 (5 bases). This CDR3 is built from 15 residues. V was clipped by 5 bases and J by 6 bases, with 20 bases between them. Germline V gives CDR1 SGHAT, CDR2 FQNNGV. The CDR3 spells CASSPLGAKIREQYF. CDR3 DNA sequence: TGTGCCAGCAGCCCCCTTGGGGCAAAAATCCGCGAGCAGTACTTC.

This rearrangement joins TRBV4-3 to TRBJ1-1; D unresolved. The CDR3 contains 16 residues. Germline CDR1 reads LGHNA; CDR2 reads YSLEER. Trimming shortened V by 3 bases and J by 3 bases, and 17 bases separated the two germline ends. Here the CDR3 reads CASSQEPWGDHTEAFF. CDR3 sequence (DNA): TGCGCCAGCAGCCAGGAGCCCTGGGGAGACCACACTGAAGCTTTCTTT.

V gene TRBV6-5 combines with J gene TRBJ2-5; 8 bases map to TRBD1. J gave up 5 bases and V 2 bases, and 10 bases lay outside the gene matches. This CDR3 region has 16 residues. The V gene's germline CDR1 is MNHEY and CDR2 SVGAGI. CDR3 sequence reads: CASSYTTGGGTETQYF. In DNA form, the CDR3 reads TGTGCCAGCAGTTACACTACAGGGGGAGGAACGGAGACCCAGTACTTC.

The V call is TRBV19, the J call TRBJ1-1, with D uncertain. V lost 3 bases and J lost 8, with 13 bases in between. Germline V gene sequence: CDR1 LNHDA, CDR2 SQIVND (reference sequence). The CDR3 has 13 residues. The CDR3 DNA follows: TGTGCCAGTAGTATTTTTGAGGGAAGCGAAGCTTTCTTT. Its protein product is CASSIFEGSEAFF.

V and J are TRBV29-1 and TRBJ2-1; 7 positions match TRBD2. The CDR3 extends over 14 amino acids. J lost 0 bases, V lost 3 bases, and 2 bases had no gene match. The germline V gene encodes CDR1 SQVTM and CDR2 ANQGSEA. The CDR3 DNA follows: TGCAGCGTTGATAGCGGGCGCTCCTACAATGAGCAGTTCTTC. Translating it yields CSVDSGRSYNEQFF.

This clone came up a few times. V is TRBV28 and J is TRBJ2-1; 8 bases match TRBD1. Germline CDR1 reads MDHEN; CDR2 reads SYDVKM. The CDR3 spans 18 residues. With 5 bases clipped from V and 4 bases from J, the junction kept 16 bases outside the gene matches. The CDR3 nucleotides read TGTGCCAGCAGTGCTGGGACAGGATTGGGTACGTTGTACAATGAGCAGTTCTTC. The encoded protein is CASSAGTGLGTLYNEQFF.

The chain has TRBV30 and TRBJ1-3; 8 nucleotides match TRBD1. Germline lookup yields CDR1 GTSNPN and CDR2 SVGIG (reference sequence). The CDR3 extends over 13 amino acids. V trimming: 4 bases; J trimming: 4 bases; junction bases outside the gene matches: 3. The CDR3 here is CAWNGQGGNTIYF. CDR3 in DNA: TGTGCCTGGAACGGACAGGGAGGAAACACCATATATTTT.

The CDR3 DNA reads TGTGCCAGCAGCTTCCTAATGGGACTAGAGGAGACCCAGTACTTC. It encodes CASSFLMGLEETQYF. The V gene is TRBV5-6, the J gene TRBJ2-5; 8 bases align to TRBD2. Per germline, CDR1 SGHDT and CDR2 YYEEEE. V trimming: 2 bases; J trimming: 5 bases; junction bases outside the gene matches: 8. The CDR3 runs to 15 residues.

The chain joins TRBV7-6 to TRBJ1-4; no clear D. Between the trimmed V and J ends, which lost 5 bases and 7 bases, there was a span of 8 bases. The CDR3 runs to 12 residues. CDR1 and CDR2 from the germline V gene are SGHVS and FNYEAQ. Here the CDR3 reads CASSSNSEKLFF. CDR3 coding DNA: TGTGCCAGCAGCAGCAACTCTGAAAAACTGTTTTTT.